One and the same sample provided the 15 T cell receptor beta chains below, sequenced in a study of blood T cell repertoires in COVID-19 (dated by TCRdb to the early 2020s). The library relied on the immunoSEQ multiplex PCR assay. TCRdb holds this immuneACCESS table with in-frame rearrangements only. Some clones are missing; in checked studies, unresolved V genes explain under half, and the rest has no known cause. The table for this sample lists 200,000 or so clones; 65% to 85% of them were counted only once. In total, the top ten clones hold more than 2.5% of the sample. Sequenced input: peripheral blood. Receptors were obtained from a woman aged 25 to 39 who had recovered from COVID-19.

The chain has TRBV10-3 and TRBJ1-5; D is uncertain. V was clipped by 3 bases and J by 2 bases, with 8 bases between them. This CDR3 has 14 residues. Germline V lookup: CDR1 ENHRY, CDR2 SYGVKD. The chain's CDR3 is CAISDVAGNQPQHF. The CDR3 coding sequence is TGTGCCATCAGTGACGTGGCAGGCAATCAGCCCCAGCATTTT.

This clone has only a few counts. The chain joins TRBV5-1 to TRBJ2-2; D is perhaps TRBD2 (6 bases). The CDR3 has 15 amino acids. Trimming took 4 bases from V and 6 from J, leaving 16 bases between them. Germline V CDR1 and CDR2: SGHRS, YFSETQ. CDR3 protein: CASSLGGVLAGELFF. The CDR3 region has the DNA TGCGCCAGCAGCCTCGGAGGGGTCCTCGCCGGGGAGCTGTTTTTT.

The chain couples TRBV7-8 to TRBJ1-5; D is unclear. The CDR3 is 14 amino acids. The V gene lost 1 base and the J gene lost 4 bases, with 8 bases spanning the gap. Germline assignment: CDR1 SGHVS and CDR2 FQNEAQ. The CDR3 reads CASSLGGINQPQHF. DNA for the CDR3: TGTGCCAGCAGCTTAGGAGGGATAAATCAGCCCCAGCATTTT. Complete variable domain (other parts from reference TRBV7-8 and TRBJ1-5): GAGVSQSPRYKVAKRGQDVALRCDPISGHVSLFWYQQALGQGPEFLTYFQNEAQLDKSGLPSDRFFAERPEGSVSTLKIQRTQQEDSAVYLCASSLGGINQPQHFGDGTRLSIL.

The chain combines TRBV7-9 with TRBJ2-2, with TRBD1 identical over 8 bases. V dropped 5 bases and J dropped 8; count of bases not matched to a gene: 16. The CDR3 runs to 17 residues. Germline CDR1 SEHNR, CDR2 FQNEAQ (reference sequence). The CDR3 nucleotides are TGTGCCAGCAGCCCCGTGGGGACAGGCGAAAGCGGAGGGGAGCTGTTTTTT. Its protein is CASSPVGTGESGGELFF.

The chain combines TRBV5-4 with TRBJ2-7; tentatively, D is TRBD1 (5 bases). CDR3 size: 14 residues. V shed 0 bases and J shed 1 base, with 8 bases lying between them. Germline CDR1 is SGHNT and CDR2 is YYREEE (reference sequence). CDR3 protein: CASSLGAGSYEQYF. CDR3 bases: TGTGCCAGCAGCTTGGGGGCAGGGTCCTACGAGCAGTACTTC.

The CDR3 reads CASSFQASFGLEETQYF. CDR3 bases: TGTGCCAGCAGCTTCCAAGCCTCTTTTGGACTAGAAGAGACCCAGTACTTC. J is TRBJ2-5 and V is TRBV7-9, with 7 bases aligning to TRBD2. Per germline, CDR1 SEHNR and CDR2 FQNEAQ (reference sequence). The CDR3 loop spans 17 amino acids. V dropped 3 bases and J dropped 3; count of bases not matched to a gene: 13.

This chain connects TRBV7-9 to TRBJ2-7; D unclear. Deletions cut 4 bases from V and 3 bases from J, with 16 bases between. CDR1 and CDR2 from the germline V gene are SEHNR and FQNEAQ (reference sequence). The CDR3 has 15 amino acids. The CDR3 nucleotides are TGTGCCAGCAGCTCCCCCCTCGGTTCAAGCTACGAGCAGTACTTC. It specifies CASSSPLGSSYEQYF.

The chain links TRBV18 to TRBJ2-7; 8 bases fit TRBD1. The CDR3 consists of 15 residues. Unmatched junction bases numbered 2, after V lost 0 bases and J lost 1 base. Germline lookup yields CDR1 KGHSH and CDR2 LQKENI. CDR3 sequence: CASSPPGQGSYEQYF. The CDR3 DNA reads as TGTGCCAGCTCACCACCTGGACAGGGTTCCTACGAGCAGTACTTC.

The chain uses TRBV2 and TRBJ2-5; possibly TRBD2 for D (5 bases). The length of the CDR3 is 12 residues. The V end was cut by 5 bases, the J end by 4 bases, with 8 bases between. Germline V gene lookup returns CDR1 SNHLY and CDR2 FYNNEI. CDR3 region: CASSREGETQYF. In DNA form, the CDR3 reads TGTGCCAGCAGTCGAGAGGGAGAGACCCAGTACTTC.

V is TRBV28 and J is TRBJ1-1, with 7 bases that match TRBD1. CDR1 and CDR2 from the germline V gene are MDHEN and SYDVKM. This CDR3 contains 15 residues. V lost 3 bases, J lost 4 bases, and 8 bases stayed unmatched. The CDR3 DNA reads as TGTGCCAGCAGTTTGGCGAGGCAGGGGGTCACTGAAGCTTTCTTT. Encoded protein: CASSLARQGVTEAFF.

This rearrangement joins TRBV5-4 to TRBJ2-5; 7 bases are a match to TRBD2. CDR3 size: 14 residues. V shed 4 bases and J 5 bases; nucleotides not matched to a gene: 8. Germline CDR1 reads SGHNT; CDR2 reads YYREEE (reference sequence). CDR3 sequence reads: CASSPRSGRETQYF. The CDR3 bases are TGTGCCAGCAGCCCCCGTAGCGGGCGGGAGACCCAGTACTTC.

The chain links TRBV21-1 to TRBJ2-6; the DNA was not compared with TRBD1, the D call given in the table. TRBV21-1 is listed as a pseudogene. There are 15 residues in the CDR3. DNA of the CDR3: TGTGCCAGCACCGGGACAGGGACCGGGGCCAACGTCCTGACTTTC. Translated: CASTGTGTGANVLTF.

V and J are TRBV19 and TRBJ2-1; 11 bases map to TRBD2. CDR1 and CDR2 from the germline V gene are LNHDA and SQIVND (reference sequence). The CDR3 extends over 16 amino acids. V trimming: 7 bases; J trimming: 10 bases; junction bases outside the gene matches: 15. The CDR3, as DNA: TGTGCCAGTACTCCCAGGGGGACTAGCGGACCCTGGGAGCAGTTCTTC. Translating it yields CASTPRGTSGPWEQFF.

This clone appeared once. J is TRBJ2-7 and V is TRBV3-1 (or the pseudogene TRBV3-2); the match to TRBD2 covers 11 bases. The trim removed 0 bases at V and 6 bases at J, leaving 13 bases unmatched. The CDR3 totals 18 residues. Per germline, CDR1 LGHDT and CDR2 YNNKEL (reference sequence). The CDR3 bases are TGTGCCAGCAGCCAAGACTTTACTGACACTAGCGGGAGAGGCGAGCAGTACTTC. This codes for CASSQDFTDTSGRGEQYF.

This sequence joins TRBV28 and TRBJ2-7; the D gene is possibly TRBD1 (6 bases). This CDR3 spans 14 amino acids. The germline V gene has CDR1 MDHEN and CDR2 SYDVKM. Trimming left V 6 bases short and J 1 base short, with 13 bases between. The CDR3 region is CASSSGTLSYEQYF. The CDR3 bases are TGTGCCAGCAGCTCCGGGACACTATCCTACGAGCAGTACTTC.